This is a list of T cell receptor beta chains from one sample in a study of shared clonotypes between healthy human individuals. Assay: immunoSEQ multiplex PCR; the TCRdb copy retains only in-frame clones and omits some. Among about 2 million clones listed, 85% to 95% were seen once. Sequencing used naive CD4+ T cells sorted from blood. These receptor sequences come from a man aged 18 to 30 in good health. CDR3s include the opening cysteine and the closing phenylalanine or tryptophan.

v_gene	len	j_gene	CDR3aa
TRBV30	12	TRBJ1-1	CAWSGTNTEAFF
TRBV5-6	16	TRBJ2-1	CASSLLAGVGSNEQFF
TRBV11-2	12	TRBJ2-5	CASSLDRGAQYF
TRBV4-1	14	TRBJ2-7	CASSQQQGYYEQYF
TRBV4-1	12	TRBJ2-2	CASSQGGRELFF
TRBV7-9	16	TRBJ2-3	CASSPDFVSTTDTQYF
TRBV2	11	TRBJ2-7	CASSPETEQYF
TRBV5-6	18	TRBJ1-4	CASSRRGVGLGENEKLFF
TRBV6-1	13	TRBJ1-1	CASSEARNTEAFF
TRBV5-8	14	TRBJ1-5	CASSSGGFNQPQHF
TRBV6-1	12	TRBJ2-1	CAGAKGDNEQFF
TRBV5-4	14	TRBJ1-1	CASSPEAARTEAFF
TRBV19	13	TRBJ1-2	CASSPTGDYGYTF
TRBV10-3	15	TRBJ2-2	CAISESGSLTGELFF
TRBV20-1	11	TRBJ2-7	CSASSGYEQYF
TRBV5-1	15	TRBJ2-7	CASSLSGTSNYEQYF
TRBV7-9	11	TRBJ2-5	CASILGETQYF
TRBV27	13	TRBJ2-5	CASSSRDGETQYF
TRBV12-1	16	TRBJ2-5	CASSFGGSGAQETQYF
TRBV9	14	TRBJ2-5	CASSAQGSRETQYF
TRBV6-5	14	TRBJ2-7	CASSYSGGIYEQYF
TRBV30	11	TRBJ2-1	CAWSPANEQFF
TRBV9	13	TRBJ2-1	CASSLGPYNEQFF
TRBV10-3	14	TRBJ1-1	CAISGDRGYTEAFF
TRBV7-2	13	TRBJ2-5	CASSLQVLETQYF
TRBV5-1	16	TRBJ2-7	CASSFFRTAGADEQYF
TRBV7-2	16	TRBJ2-3	CASSLDLSGGADTQYF
TRBV4-1	15	TRBJ2-5	CASSQPRTGVETQYF
TRBV4-1	16	TRBJ2-7	CASSQEGPGAAYEQYF
TRBV30	13	TRBJ1-1	CAWSADRGTEAFF
TRBV7-2	16	TRBJ2-7	CASSLRPAGGPYEQYF
TRBV30	11	TRBJ1-1	CAWTAVTEAFF
TRBV7-6	13	TRBJ1-1	CASSSNVGTEAFF
TRBV18	14	TRBJ2-7	CASSRQGSSYEQYF
TRBV10-3	13	TRBJ2-5	CAITSSTQETQYF
TRBV2	15	TRBJ2-7	CASSGMEPIKYEQYF
TRBV28	12	TRBJ2-7	CASSDRAYEQYF
TRBV2	15	TRBJ2-1	CASTGTGDSYNEQFF
TRBV11-2	18	TRBJ2-1	CASSLFLGRTSGNNEQFF
TRBV30	15	TRBJ2-7	CAWSRNGKIPYEQYF
TRBV20-1	11	TRBJ2-5	CSARTKETQYF
TRBV6-1	14	TRBJ2-5	CASRKGGVQETQYF
TRBV18	13	TRBJ2-5	CASSSRVPETQYF
TRBV19	15	TRBJ2-7	CASSKYLTATYEQYF
TRBV25-1	16	TRBJ2-1	CASSETGPSSYNEQFF
TRBV5-1	14	TRBJ1-6	CASSLNRRDSPLHF
TRBV10-3	13	TRBJ2-3	CATGGQGIDTQYF
TRBV6-4	12	TRBJ1-5	CASSEGGQPQHF
TRBV5-1	14	TRBJ2-2	CASRSATYTGELFF